Each of the 11 T cell receptor beta chains below was sequenced from the same sample in a study of OX40 agonist ivuxolimab in advanced cancers. TCRdb's table, derived via immunoSEQ multiplex PCR, lists solely in-frame clones and lacks some. Of 65,000 to 85,000 clones listed, about 82% are singletons. Sample: CD4+ or CD8+ T cells sorted from blood, taken in a trial of the OX40 agonist ivuxolimab. The receptor set was obtained from an adult with an advanced solid tumor such as melanoma, head and neck, liver or kidney cancer.

The rearrangement links TRBV29-1 to TRBJ2-1; D gene ambiguous. V shed 3 bases and J shed 2 bases, with 8 bases lying between them. The CDR3 has 13 amino acids. Germline CDR1 SQVTM, CDR2 ANQGSEA. CDR3 region: CSVDPATYNEQFF. The CDR3 DNA is TGCAGCGTTGATCCGGCTACCTACAATGAGCAGTTCTTC.

The V and J genes are TRBV9 and TRBJ2-7; D perhaps matches TRBD1 (6 bases). Germline assignment: CDR1 SGDLS and CDR2 YYNGEE. The CDR3 extends over 13 amino acids. V lost 4 bases, J lost 5 bases, and 13 bases lay in between. The CDR3 protein is CASSTLQGNEQYF. The CDR3 region has the DNA TGTGCCAGCAGCACTCTACAGGGTAACGAGCAGTACTTC.

V usage is TRBV7-9 and J usage is TRBJ2-7; no reliable D call. The V gene lost 4 bases and the J gene lost 3 bases, with 4 bases spanning the gap. The germline gives CDR1 SEHNR, CDR2 FQNEAQ (reference sequence). This CDR3 is built from 11 residues. The CDR3 loop is CASSSNYEQYF. The CDR3 DNA sequence: TGTGCCAGCAGCTCAAACTACGAGCAGTACTTC.

The chain employs TRBV18 and TRBJ2-1; D is unresolved. Trimming removed 5 bases from V and 6 bases from J, with 11 bases in between. This CDR3 has 13 residues. Germline V gene lookup returns CDR1 KGHSH and CDR2 LQKENI. CDR3 loop: CASSSSAFNEQFF. The CDR3 DNA reads as TGTGCCAGCTCATCCTCCGCTTTCAATGAGCAGTTCTTC. Using reference TRBV18 and TRBJ2-1 for the parts outside the CDR3, the full variable domain is NAGVMQNPRHLVRRRGQEARLRCSPMKGHSHVYWYRQLPEEGLKFMVYLQKENIIDESGMPKERFSAEFPKEGPSILRIQQVVRGDSAAYFCASSSSAFNEQFFGPGTRLTVL.

This clone came up once. The CDR3 spells CASSLGSVRAYGYTF. The CDR3 region has the DNA TGTGCCAGCAGCTTGGGATCGGTTAGAGCCTATGGCTACACCTTC. The chain couples TRBV5-6 to TRBJ1-2; no reliable D call. Germline V gene data show CDR1 as SGHDT and CDR2 as YYEEEE. The V and J ends lost 0 bases and 4 bases respectively, with 13 bases between them. This CDR3 region has 15 residues.

V gene TRBV5-1 combines with J gene TRBJ1-1; D unresolved. CDR1 and CDR2 (germline): SGHRS, YFSETQ. This CDR3 region has 16 residues. V gave up 0 bases and J gave up 4 bases, with 16 bases separating them. As DNA, the CDR3 is TGCGCCAGCAGCTTGGTTTCACCTTCGAAGGGCACTGAAGCTTTCTTT. As protein: CASSLVSPSKGTEAFF.

The V call is TRBV2, the J call TRBJ1-5, with D maybe TRBD1 (5 bases). Trimming left V 1 base short and J 4 bases short, with 8 bases between. The CDR3 extends over 14 amino acids. Germline CDR1 is SNHLY and CDR2 is FYNNEI. In DNA form, the CDR3 reads TGTGCCAGCAGTGAAGGTCCAGGGAATCAGCCCCAGCATTTT. This translates into CASSEGPGNQPQHF.

V and J are TRBV11-2 and TRBJ2-1, with D possibly matching TRBD2 (6 bases). The length of the CDR3 is 17 residues. From germline, CDR1 is SGHAT and CDR2 FQNNGV. V was shortened by 3 bases and J by 3 bases, with 18 bases between the two germline ends. CDR3 nucleotides: TGTGCCAGCAGCTTTCGACGAATAGCGGAAGTCTACAATGAGCAGTTCTTC. It is translated as CASSFRRIAEVYNEQFF.

This chain connects TRBV5-1 to TRBJ1-6; D not resolved. The germline V gene encodes CDR1 SGHRS and CDR2 YFSETQ. This CDR3 has 14 residues. Trimming took off 2 bases at V and 9 bases at J, with 12 bases between the two ends. The CDR3 spells CASSLEGAGSPLHF. The CDR3 DNA sequence: TGCGCCAGCAGCTTAGAGGGAGCGGGTTCACCCCTCCACTTT.

The chain joins TRBV5-1 to TRBJ2-7, with D unclear. Germline V lookup: CDR1 SGHRS, CDR2 YFSETQ. This CDR3 region has 15 residues. The ends were cut back, 1 base at V and 5 bases at J, with 16 bases in the middle. This CDR3 reads CASSLTARSIHEQYF. CDR3 nucleotides: TGCGCCAGCAGCTTGACGGCTAGATCGATCCACGAGCAGTACTTC.

This clone was seen once. The chain links TRBV2 to TRBJ2-5; D not certain. The CDR3 extends over 10 amino acids. Trimming pared 7 bases from V and 1 base from J, leaving 1 base between. Germline CDR1 and CDR2: SNHLY and FYNNEI. CDR3 DNA: TGTGCCAGCACCCAAGAGACCCAGTACTTC. Protein: CASTQETQYF.